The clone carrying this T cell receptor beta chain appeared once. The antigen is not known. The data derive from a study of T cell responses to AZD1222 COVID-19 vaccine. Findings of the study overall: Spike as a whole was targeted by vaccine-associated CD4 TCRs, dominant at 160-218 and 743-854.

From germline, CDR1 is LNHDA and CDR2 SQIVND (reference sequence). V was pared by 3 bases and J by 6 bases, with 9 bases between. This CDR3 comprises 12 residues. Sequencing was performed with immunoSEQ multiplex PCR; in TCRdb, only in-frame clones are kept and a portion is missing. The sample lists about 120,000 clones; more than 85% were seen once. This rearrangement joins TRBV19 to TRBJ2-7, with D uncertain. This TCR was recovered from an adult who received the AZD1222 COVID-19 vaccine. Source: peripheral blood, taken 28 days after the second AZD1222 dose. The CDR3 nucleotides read TGTGCCAGTAGTATTCAGCGAGGCGAGCAGTACTTC. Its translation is CASSIQRGEQYF.